These 14 T cell receptor beta chains share one sample of origin, sequenced in a study of brain metastases from non-small cell lung cancer. Only in-frame clones appear in the TCRdb table, and some are missing; sequencing was by immunoSEQ multiplex PCR. The table shows around 1,500 clones, with 75% to 85% occurring only once. Sequencing used primary lung tumor tissue. These receptor sequences come from a donor at least 40 years old with non-small cell lung cancer.

As concerns this clone: Possible read error: a much larger clone is one base away. This chain's CDR3 is CASSLLGDGVLGYKQYF. DNA for the CDR3: TGTGCCAGCAGCCTTCTGGGGGACGGAGTGCTCGGGTACAAGCAGTACTTC. The chain uses TRBV9 and TRBJ2-7; D may correspond to TRBD1 or TRBD2 (5 bases each). The CDR3 is 17 residues long. V was shortened by 4 bases and J by 8 bases, with 28 bases between the two germline ends. The V gene's germline CDR1 is SGDLS and CDR2 YYNGEE.

About this clone: Other DNA sequences from this sample encode an identical CDR3 as well. CDR3 region: CASSRGYEQYF. CDR3 nucleotide sequence: TGTGCCAGCAGCCGGGGTTACGAGCAGTACTTC. The chain has TRBV12-3 or TRBV12-4 and TRBJ2-7; D perhaps matches TRBD2 (5 bases). The V end was cut by 6 bases, the J end by 4 bases, with 7 bases between. The CDR3 contains 11 residues.

This clone was detected a few times. V gene TRBV18 combines with J gene TRBJ2-1; D gene uncertain. The CDR3 spans 13 residues. The V end was cut by 4 bases, the J end by 5 bases, with 9 bases between. In germline, CDR1 is KGHSH, CDR2 LQKENI. The CDR3 sequence is CASSRGIDNEQFF. The DNA of the CDR3 is TGTGCCAGCTCACGGGGTATTGACAATGAGCAGTTCTTC.

This clone was picked up a small number of times. This specimen includes other DNA sequences encoding the same CDR3. This sequence joins TRBV7-2 and TRBJ2-1, with 8 bases identical to TRBD2. V lost 1 base to trimming and J lost 7 bases; unmatched junction nucleotides: 9. Germline V gene lookup returns CDR1 SGHTA and CDR2 FQGNSA. There are 16 residues in the CDR3. CDR3: CASSLGVRGGQNEQFF. The CDR3 nucleotides read TGTGCCAGCAGCTTAGGGGTTCGGGGGGGCCAGAATGAGCAGTTCTTC.

The rearrangement links TRBV3-1 (or the pseudogene TRBV3-2) to TRBJ1-1, with a weak D call TRBD1 (6 bases). Trimming took off 8 bases at V and 4 bases at J, with 14 bases between the two ends. The CDR3 runs 13 residues. CDR1 is LGHDT and CDR2 is YNNKEL in the germline V gene (reference sequence). The CDR3 sequence: CASGVWGRTEAFF. Written as DNA, the CDR3 is TGTGCCAGCGGGGTTTGGGGGCGCACTGAAGCTTTCTTT.

Remarks on this clone: In the same sample, other DNA sequences code for this CDR3. The J gene is TRBJ1-2, the V gene TRBV4-1; D unclear. With 0 bases removed from V and 0 bases from J, the gap between germline ends came to 8 bases. Germline loops: CDR1 MGHRA, CDR2 YSYEKL. The CDR3 is 15 residues long. In DNA, the CDR3 is TGCGCCAGCAGCCAAGACTCTGGAGCTAACTATGGCTACACCTTC. This translates into CASSQDSGANYGYTF.

The V and J genes are TRBV6-2 or TRBV6-3 and TRBJ2-7; tentative D call: TRBD1 (5 bases). The germline gives CDR1 MNHEY, CDR2 SVGEGT. Trimming shortened V by 6 bases and J by 3 bases, and 15 bases separated the two germline ends. The CDR3 loop spans 14 amino acids. The CDR3 region has the DNA TGTGCCAGCAGCACCCCAGGGCTTTTCTACGAGCAGTACTTC. Amino acid sequence: CASSTPGLFYEQYF.

Turning to this clone: At one end, the junction sequence differs from germline, possibly due to a read error. The V gene is TRBV6-6, the J gene TRBJ1-5; weak D call: TRBD1 (5 bases). In germline, CDR1 is MNHNY, CDR2 SVGAGI (reference sequence). This CDR3 contains 13 residues. DNA of the CDR3: TGTGTCAGCAGTTACGTTCAGGGCCAGCCCCAGCATTTT. The encoded protein is CVSSYVQGQPQHF.

The chain combines TRBV28 with TRBJ2-7, with 9 bases that match TRBD2. Per the germline V gene, CDR1 is MDHEN and CDR2 is SYDVKM. This CDR3 has 13 amino acids. The J segment lost 4 bases and the V segment lost 5 bases, leaving 3 bases of the junction unmatched. The DNA of the CDR3 is TGTGCCAGCAGTATAGGACTAGCGTACGAGCAGTACTTC. This translates into CASSIGLAYEQYF.

The chain recombines TRBV20-1 with TRBJ1-1; D unresolved. The germline CDR1 and CDR2 sequences are DFQATT and SNEGSKA (reference sequence). The CDR3 sequence is 10 residues long. With 6 bases removed from V and 8 bases from J, the gap between germline ends came to 10 bases. The CDR3 DNA is TGCAGTGCACCCCTGACGGAAGCTTTCTTT. It translates to CSAPLTEAFF.

Only one count was recorded for this clone. Germline is not matched at one junction end, which may reflect a read error. This sequence joins TRBV3-1 (or the pseudogene TRBV3-2) and TRBJ2-7; D is possibly TRBD1 (7 bases). This CDR3 contains 15 residues. CDR1 and CDR2 (germline): LGHDT, YNNKEL (reference sequence). The DNA of the CDR3 is TGTGCCAGCAGCCCGACCGCGGGACAGACCTACAAGCAGTACTTC. Translated: CASSPTAGQTYKQYF.

The chain employs TRBV7-2 and TRBJ1-5; 9 positions match TRBD1. Germline V CDR1 and CDR2: SGHTA, FQGNSA. The CDR3 is 16 residues long. V was pared by 2 bases and J by 4 bases, with 6 bases of the junction left unmatched. The CDR3 loop is CASSLSGTGRNQPQHF. The DNA of the CDR3 is TGTGCCAGCAGCTTATCGGGGACAGGGAGGAATCAGCCCCAGCATTTT.

This chain's CDR3 is CASSLYYNEQFF. The CDR3 region has the DNA TGTGCCAGCAGCTTATACTACAATGAGCAGTTCTTC. The rearrangement joins TRBV7-2 to TRBJ2-1; D not resolved. Germline CDR1 and CDR2: SGHTA and FQGNSA. CDR3 length equals 12 residues. Trimming shortened V by 2 bases and J by 3 bases, and 2 bases separated the two germline ends.

V is TRBV4-3 and J is TRBJ1-2, with 7 positions matching TRBD1. Germline CDR1 and CDR2: LGHNA and YSLEER. The J segment lost 0 bases and the V segment lost 0 bases, leaving 4 bases of the junction unmatched. This CDR3 contains 16 residues. CDR3 sequence: CASSQEVGQANYGYTF. Here the CDR3 DNA reads TGCGCCAGCAGCCAAGAAGTCGGACAGGCTAACTATGGCTACACCTTC.